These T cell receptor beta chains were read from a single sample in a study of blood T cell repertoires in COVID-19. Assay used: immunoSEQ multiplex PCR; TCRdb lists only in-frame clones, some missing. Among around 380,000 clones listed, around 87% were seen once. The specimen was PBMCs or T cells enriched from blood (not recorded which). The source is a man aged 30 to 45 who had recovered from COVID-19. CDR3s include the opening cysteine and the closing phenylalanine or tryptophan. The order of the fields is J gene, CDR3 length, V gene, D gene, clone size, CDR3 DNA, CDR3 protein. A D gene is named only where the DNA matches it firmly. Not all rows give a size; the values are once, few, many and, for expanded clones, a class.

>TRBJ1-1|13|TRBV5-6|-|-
TGTGCCAGCAGCCCCGAGGGGAACACTGAAGCTTTCTTT
CASSPEGNTEAFF
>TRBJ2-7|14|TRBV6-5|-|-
TGTGCCAGCAGTCCAGCGTTGGCGACCTACGAGCAGTACTTC
CASSPALATYEQYF
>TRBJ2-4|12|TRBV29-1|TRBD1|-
TGCAGCGTTGAAGAGACAGGGGGCATTCAGTACTTC
CSVEETGGIQYF
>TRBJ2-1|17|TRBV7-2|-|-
TGTGCCAGCAGCTTAGTGCCAGGGGGGTACTCCTACAATGAGCAGTTCTTC
CASSLVPGGYSYNEQFF
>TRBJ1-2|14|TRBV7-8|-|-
TGTGCCAGCAGCTTAGTGGTAGGCGGCTATGGCTACACCTTC
CASSLVVGGYGYTF
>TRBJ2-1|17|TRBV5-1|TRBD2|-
TGCGCCAGCAGCTCAGGTTCCTTAGCGGGGGTAAGGAATGAGCAGTTCTTC
CASSSGSLAGVRNEQFF
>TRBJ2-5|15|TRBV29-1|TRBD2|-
TGCAGCGTTGCGGGACTAGCGGGGGGGAAAGAGACCCAGTACTTC
CSVAGLAGGKETQYF
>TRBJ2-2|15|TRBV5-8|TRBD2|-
TGTGCCAGCAGCTTGCTGGGACTAGGGACCGGGGAGCTGTTTTTT
CASSLLGLGTGELFF
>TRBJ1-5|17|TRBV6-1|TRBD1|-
TGTGCCAGCAGTGGCGGGACAGGGCCTTATAGCAATCAGCCCCAGCATTTT
CASSGGTGPYSNQPQHF
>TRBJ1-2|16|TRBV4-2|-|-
TGTGCCAGCAGCCAGGACGTAGGGCAGGGGAACTATGGCTACACCTTC
CASSQDVGQGNYGYTF
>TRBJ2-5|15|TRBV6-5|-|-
TGTGCCAGCAAAACGGGAGACAGGGTTTGGGAGACCCAGTACTTC
CASKTGDRVWETQYF
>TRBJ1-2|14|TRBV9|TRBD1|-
TGTGCCAGCAGCGTCCGCCGGGACAGCCATGGCTACACCTTC
CASSVRRDSHGYTF
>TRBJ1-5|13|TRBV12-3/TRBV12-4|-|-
TGTGCCAGCAGTTTTGATGATCGGCAGCCCCAGCATTTT
CASSFDDRQPQHF
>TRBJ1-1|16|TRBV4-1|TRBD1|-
TGCGCCAGCAGCAAAGAACCGGGACAGGGGAATACTGAAGCTTTCTTT
CASSKEPGQGNTEAFF
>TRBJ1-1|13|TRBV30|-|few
TGTGCCTGGAGACACGGGAGGATGACTGAAGCTTTCTTT
CAWRHGRMTEAFF
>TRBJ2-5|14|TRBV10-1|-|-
TGCGCCAGCAGTTCTAACAGGGAGTTGTGGACCCAGTACTTC
CASSSNRELWTQYF
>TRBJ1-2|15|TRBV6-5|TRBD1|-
TGTGCCAGCATGGGATCGGGACAGGGGCTAGATGGCTACACCTTC
CASMGSGQGLDGYTF
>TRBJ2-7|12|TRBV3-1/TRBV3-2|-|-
TGTGCCAGCAGCCAAGATAGGCGGGAGCAGTACTTC
CASSQDRREQYF
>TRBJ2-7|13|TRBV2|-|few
TGTGCCAGCAGTGGTTTCAGCTCCTACGAGCAGTACTTC
CASSGFSSYEQYF
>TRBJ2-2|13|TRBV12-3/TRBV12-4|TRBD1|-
TGTGCCAGCAGCGACAGGGTCGCCGGGGAGCTGTTTTTT
CASSDRVAGELFF
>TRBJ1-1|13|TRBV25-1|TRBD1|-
TGTGCCAGCAGTGACGGGACAGGGGGGGAAGCTTTCTTT
CASSDGTGGEAFF
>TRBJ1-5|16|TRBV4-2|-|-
TGTGCCAGCAGCCAAGAAGCGGGACACCAGAATCAGCCCCAGCATTTT
CASSQEAGHQNQPQHF
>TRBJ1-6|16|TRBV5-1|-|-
TGCGCCAGCAGCATAGCACCCGGGTGGGATAATTCACCCCTCCACTTT
CASSIAPGWDNSPLHF
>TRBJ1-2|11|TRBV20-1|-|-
TGCAGTGCCTACGGAGGGAACGGCTACACCTTC
CSAYGGNGYTF
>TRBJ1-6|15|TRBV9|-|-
TGTGCCAGCAGCGTAGGTCCTGGCGGTAATTCACCCCTCCACTTT
CASSVGPGGNSPLHF
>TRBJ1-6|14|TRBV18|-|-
TGTGCCAGCTCACCGGCGCAGGATAATTCACCCCTCCACTTT
CASSPAQDNSPLHF
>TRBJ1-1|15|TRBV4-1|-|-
TGCGCCAGCAGCCAAGGGGGACACCAGAACACTGAAGCTTTCTTT
CASSQGGHQNTEAFF
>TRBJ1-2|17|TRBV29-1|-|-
TGCAGCGTCGAAGACAGGCCTCGAGCTAAAGCTAACTATGGCTACACCTTC
CSVEDRPRAKANYGYTF
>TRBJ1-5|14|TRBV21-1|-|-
TGTGCCAGCAGCAAGAAGCAGGGTAGTCAGCCCCAGCATTTT
CASSKKQGSQPQHF
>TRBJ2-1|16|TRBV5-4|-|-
TGTGCCAGCAGCTTGGCCGGCGGGTTGCCCTACAATGAGCAGTTCTTC
CASSLAGGLPYNEQFF
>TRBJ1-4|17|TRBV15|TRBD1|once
TGTGCCACCAGCAGAAGGACAGGGGGAGCAACTAATGAAAAACTGTTTTTT
CATSRRTGGATNEKLFF
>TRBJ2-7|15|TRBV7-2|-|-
TGTGCCAGCAGCTTAGGGCTAGCTGGTGCCTACGAGCAGTACTTC
CASSLGLAGAYEQYF
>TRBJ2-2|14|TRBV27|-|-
TGTGCCAGCAGTTTACCCACGGGGACCGGGGAGCTGTTTTTT
CASSLPTGTGELFF
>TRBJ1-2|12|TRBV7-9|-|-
TGTGCCAGCAGCAACAGGGCCTATGGCTACACCTTC
CASSNRAYGYTF
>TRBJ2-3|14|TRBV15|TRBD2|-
TGTGCCACCGGGGAGGCGGGGGTCGCAGATACGCAGTATTTT
CATGEAGVADTQYF
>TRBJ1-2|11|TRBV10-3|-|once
TGTGCCGCACAAGGTTTGCGGGGCTACACCTTC
CAAQGLRGYTF
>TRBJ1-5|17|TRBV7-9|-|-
TGTGCCAGCAGCGGTAGCACAGGGCCCTGGGGCAATCAGCCCCAGCATTTT
CASSGSTGPWGNQPQHF
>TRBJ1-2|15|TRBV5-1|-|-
TGCGCCAGCAGCTTGGCCAGCGGAGGGTCGGCTGGCTACACCTTC
CASSLASGGSAGYTF
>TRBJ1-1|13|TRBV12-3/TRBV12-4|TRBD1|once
TGTGCCAGCAGTTCCCAGGGGGGCACTGAAGCTTTCTTT
CASSSQGGTEAFF